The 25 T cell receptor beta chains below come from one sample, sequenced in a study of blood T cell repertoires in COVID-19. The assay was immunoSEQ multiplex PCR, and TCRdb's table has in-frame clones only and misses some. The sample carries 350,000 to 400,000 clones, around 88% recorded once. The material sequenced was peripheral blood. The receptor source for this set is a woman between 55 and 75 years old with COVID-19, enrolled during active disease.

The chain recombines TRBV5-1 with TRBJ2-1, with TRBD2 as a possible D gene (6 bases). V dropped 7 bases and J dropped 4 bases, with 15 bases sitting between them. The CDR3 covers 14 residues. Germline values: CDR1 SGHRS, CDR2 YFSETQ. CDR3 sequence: CASFRDSTYNEQFF. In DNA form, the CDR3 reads TGCGCCAGCTTTAGGGACTCCACTTACAATGAGCAGTTCTTC.

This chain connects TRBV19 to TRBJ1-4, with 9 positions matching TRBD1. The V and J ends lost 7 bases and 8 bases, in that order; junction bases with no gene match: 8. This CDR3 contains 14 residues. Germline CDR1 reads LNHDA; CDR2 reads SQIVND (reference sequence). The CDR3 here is CASTVDRGREKLFF. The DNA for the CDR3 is TGTGCCAGTACTGTGGACAGGGGTCGAGAAAAACTGTTTTTT.

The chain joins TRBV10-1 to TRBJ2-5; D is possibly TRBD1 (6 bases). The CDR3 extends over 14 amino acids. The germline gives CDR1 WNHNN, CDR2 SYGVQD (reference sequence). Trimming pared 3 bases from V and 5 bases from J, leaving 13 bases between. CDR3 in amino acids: CASSDHRARETQYF. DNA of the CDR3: TGCGCCAGCAGTGACCACAGGGCACGTGAGACCCAGTACTTC.

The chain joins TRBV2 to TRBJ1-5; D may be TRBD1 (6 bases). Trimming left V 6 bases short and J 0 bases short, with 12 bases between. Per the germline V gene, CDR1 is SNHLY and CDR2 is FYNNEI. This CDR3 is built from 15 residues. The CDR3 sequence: CASSTDRRSNQPQHF. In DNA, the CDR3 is TGTGCCAGCAGCACAGACAGGCGTAGCAATCAGCCCCAGCATTTT. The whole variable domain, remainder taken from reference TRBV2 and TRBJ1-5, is EPEVTQTPSHQVTQMGQEVILRCVPISNHLYFYWYRQILGQKVEFLVSFYNNEISEKSEIFDDQFSVERPDGSNFTLKIRSTKLEDSAMYFCASSTDRRSNQPQHFGDGTRLSIL.

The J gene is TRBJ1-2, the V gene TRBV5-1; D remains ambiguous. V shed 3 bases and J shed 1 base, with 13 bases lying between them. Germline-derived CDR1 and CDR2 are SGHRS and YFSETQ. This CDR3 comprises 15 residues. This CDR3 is CASSSASGINYGYTF. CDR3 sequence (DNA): TGCGCCAGCAGCTCGGCCTCCGGGATTAACTATGGCTACACCTTC.

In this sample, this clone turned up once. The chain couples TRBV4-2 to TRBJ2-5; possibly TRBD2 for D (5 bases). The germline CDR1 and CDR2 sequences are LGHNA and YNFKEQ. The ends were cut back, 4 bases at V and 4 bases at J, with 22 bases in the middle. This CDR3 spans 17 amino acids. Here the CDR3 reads CASSREGTGLGIETQYF. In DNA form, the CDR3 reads TGTGCCAGCAGCCGGGAAGGTACGGGGTTGGGTATAGAGACCCAGTACTTC.

The CDR3 loop reads CASSRVFRDEQYF. The DNA of the CDR3 is TGTGCCAGCAGCCGAGTATTCCGGGACGAGCAGTACTTC. The chain combines TRBV3-1 (or the pseudogene TRBV3-2) with TRBJ2-7; no definite D call. Trimming shortened V by 4 bases and J by 5 bases, and 12 bases separated the two germline ends. CDR3 length equals 13 residues. CDR1 is LGHDT, CDR2 YNNKEL, per germline (reference sequence).

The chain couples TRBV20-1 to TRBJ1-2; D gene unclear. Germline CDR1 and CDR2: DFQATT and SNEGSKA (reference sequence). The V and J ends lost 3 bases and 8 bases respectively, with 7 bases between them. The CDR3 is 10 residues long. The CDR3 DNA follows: TGCAGTGCTAGCACAACCGGCTACACCTTC. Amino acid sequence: CSASTTGYTF.

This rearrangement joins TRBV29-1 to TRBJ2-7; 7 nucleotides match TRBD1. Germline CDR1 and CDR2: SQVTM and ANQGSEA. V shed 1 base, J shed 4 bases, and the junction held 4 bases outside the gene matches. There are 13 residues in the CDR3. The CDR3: CSVEGAGGYEQYF. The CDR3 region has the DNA TGCAGCGTTGAAGGGGCAGGGGGTTACGAGCAGTACTTC.

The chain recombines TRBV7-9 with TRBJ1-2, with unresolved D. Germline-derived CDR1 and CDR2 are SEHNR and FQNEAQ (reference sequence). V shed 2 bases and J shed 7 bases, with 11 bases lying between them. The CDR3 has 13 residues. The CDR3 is CASSLNLQFGYTF. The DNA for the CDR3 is TGTGCCAGCAGCTTAAACCTTCAGTTTGGCTACACCTTC.

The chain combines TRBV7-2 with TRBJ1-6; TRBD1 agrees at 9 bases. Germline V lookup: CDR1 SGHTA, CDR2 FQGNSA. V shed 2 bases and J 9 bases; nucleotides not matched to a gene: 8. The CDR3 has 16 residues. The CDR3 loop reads CASSLRGTGWTSPLHF. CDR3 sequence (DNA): TGTGCCAGCAGCTTAAGAGGGACAGGGTGGACTTCACCCCTCCACTTT.

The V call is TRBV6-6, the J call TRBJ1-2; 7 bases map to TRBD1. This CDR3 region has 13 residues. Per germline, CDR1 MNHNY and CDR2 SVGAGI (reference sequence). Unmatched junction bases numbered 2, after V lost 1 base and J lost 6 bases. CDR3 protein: CASSYLGTDGYTF. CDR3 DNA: TGTGCCAGCAGTTACTTAGGGACAGATGGCTACACCTTC.

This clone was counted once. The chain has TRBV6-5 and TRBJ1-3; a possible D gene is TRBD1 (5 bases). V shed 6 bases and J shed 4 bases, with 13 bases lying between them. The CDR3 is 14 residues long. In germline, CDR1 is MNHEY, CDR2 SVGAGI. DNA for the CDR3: TGTGCCAGCAGAGCAACAGGTTCAGGAAACACCATATATTTT. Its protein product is CASRATGSGNTIYF.

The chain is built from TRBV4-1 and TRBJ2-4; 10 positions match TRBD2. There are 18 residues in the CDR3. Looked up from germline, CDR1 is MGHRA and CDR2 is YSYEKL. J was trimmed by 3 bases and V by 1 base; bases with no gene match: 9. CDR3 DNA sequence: TGCGCCAGCAGCCAAGGAAGCGCTAGCGGGGGCCACAAAAACATTCAGTACTTC. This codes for CASSQGSASGGHKNIQYF.

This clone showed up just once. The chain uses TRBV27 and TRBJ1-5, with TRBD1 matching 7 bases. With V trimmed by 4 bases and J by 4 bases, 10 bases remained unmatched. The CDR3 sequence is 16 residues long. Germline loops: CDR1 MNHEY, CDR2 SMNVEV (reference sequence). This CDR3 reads CASSSRGTAVNQPQHF. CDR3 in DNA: TGTGCCAGCAGTTCCCGGGGGACAGCGGTTAATCAGCCCCAGCATTTT.

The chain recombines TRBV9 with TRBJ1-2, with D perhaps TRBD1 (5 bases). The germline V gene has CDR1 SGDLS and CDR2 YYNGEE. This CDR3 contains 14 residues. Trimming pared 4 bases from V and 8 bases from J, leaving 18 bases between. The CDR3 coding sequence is TGTGCCAGCAGCATCCGGACCGCCGGGGGAGGCTACACCTTC. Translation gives CASSIRTAGGGYTF.

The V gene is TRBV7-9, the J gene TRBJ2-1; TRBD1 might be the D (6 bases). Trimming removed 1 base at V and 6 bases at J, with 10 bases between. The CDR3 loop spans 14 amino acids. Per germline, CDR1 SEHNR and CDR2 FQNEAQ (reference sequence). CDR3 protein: CASSLGVQGNEQFF. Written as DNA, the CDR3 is TGTGCCAGCAGCTTAGGTGTACAGGGCAATGAGCAGTTCTTC.

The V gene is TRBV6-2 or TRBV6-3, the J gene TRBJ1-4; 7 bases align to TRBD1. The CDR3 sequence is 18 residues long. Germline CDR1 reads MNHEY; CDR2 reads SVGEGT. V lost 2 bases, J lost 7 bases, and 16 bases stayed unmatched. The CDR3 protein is CASSYPKTGARIGEKLFF. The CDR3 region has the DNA TGTGCCAGCAGTTACCCCAAAACAGGGGCCCGGATAGGTGAAAAACTGTTTTTT.

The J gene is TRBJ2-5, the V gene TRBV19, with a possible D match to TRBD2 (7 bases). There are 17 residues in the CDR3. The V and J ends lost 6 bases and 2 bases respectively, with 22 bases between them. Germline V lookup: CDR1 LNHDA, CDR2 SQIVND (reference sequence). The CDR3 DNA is TGTGCCAGTAGCAATCAGGGCGGGGGACATTTTCAAGAGACCCAGTACTTC. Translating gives CASSNQGGGHFQETQYF.

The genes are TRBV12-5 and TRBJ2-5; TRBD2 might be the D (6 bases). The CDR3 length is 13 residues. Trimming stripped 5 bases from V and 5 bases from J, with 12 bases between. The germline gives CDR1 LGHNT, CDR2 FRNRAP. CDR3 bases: TGTGCTAGTGGTCCGGGGGTAGTGGAGACCCAGTACTTC. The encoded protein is CASGPGVVETQYF.

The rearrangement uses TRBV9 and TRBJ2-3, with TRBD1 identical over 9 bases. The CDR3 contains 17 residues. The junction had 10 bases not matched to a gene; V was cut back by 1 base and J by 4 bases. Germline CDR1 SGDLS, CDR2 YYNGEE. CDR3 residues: CASSVRPGQGFPDTQYF. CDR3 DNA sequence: TGTGCCAGCAGCGTACGACCGGGACAGGGATTCCCAGATACGCAGTATTTT. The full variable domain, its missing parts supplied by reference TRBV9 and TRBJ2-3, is DSGVTQTPKHLITATGQRVTLRCSPRSGDLSVYWYQQSLDQGLQFLIQYYNGEERAKGNILERFSAQQFPDLHSELNLSSLELGDSALYFCASSVRPGQGFPDTQYFGPGTRLTVL.

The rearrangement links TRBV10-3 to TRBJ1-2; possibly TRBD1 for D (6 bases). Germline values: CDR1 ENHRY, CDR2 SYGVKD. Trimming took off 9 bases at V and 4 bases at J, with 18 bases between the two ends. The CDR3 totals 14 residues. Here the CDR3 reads CAISEGESGYGYTF. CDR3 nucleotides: TGTGCCATATCCGAGGGGGAGTCGGGCTATGGCTACACCTTC.

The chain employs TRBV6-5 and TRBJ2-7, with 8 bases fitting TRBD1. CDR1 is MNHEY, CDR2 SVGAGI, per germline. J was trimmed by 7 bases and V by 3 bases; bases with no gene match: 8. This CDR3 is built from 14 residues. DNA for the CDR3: TGTGCCAGCAGTTATTCCGGACAGGGTAGGGAGCAGTACTTC. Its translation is CASSYSGQGREQYF.

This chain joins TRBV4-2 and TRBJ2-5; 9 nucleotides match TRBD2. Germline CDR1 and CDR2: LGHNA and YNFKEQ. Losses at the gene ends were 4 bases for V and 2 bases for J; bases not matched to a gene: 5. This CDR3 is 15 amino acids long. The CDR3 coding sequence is TGTGCCAGCAGCCCGCCGAGCGGGGGGCAAGAGACCCAGTACTTC. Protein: CASSPPSGGQETQYF.

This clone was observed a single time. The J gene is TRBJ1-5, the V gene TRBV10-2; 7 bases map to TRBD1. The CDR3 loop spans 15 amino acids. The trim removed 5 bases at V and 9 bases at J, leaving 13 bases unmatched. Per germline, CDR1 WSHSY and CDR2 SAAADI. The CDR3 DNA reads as TGCGCCAGCAGTCCGGGTCCGCCGAGGGGGCGGCCCCAGCATTTT. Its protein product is CASSPGPPRGRPQHF.